This T cell receptor (beta chain) is drawn from a study of blood T cell repertoires in COVID-19. TCRdb's copy holds only in-frame clones and misses some; the assay was immunoSEQ multiplex PCR. The sample lists some 450,000 clones, approximately 90% occurring once. Germline CDR1 SGHRS, CDR2 YFSETQ. The CDR3 spans 15 residues. V was clipped by 0 bases and J by 10 bases, with 17 bases between them. The chain recombines TRBV5-1 with TRBJ2-1; tentatively, D is TRBD2 (5 bases). The clonotype originates from a man aged 18-30 years with COVID-19, enrolled during active disease. Sequencing was carried out using peripheral blood. CDR3 coding DNA: TGCGCCAGCAGCTTGGGGTTCGGGGTGGAAAGGGAGCAGTTCTTC. Translated, it gives CASSLGFGVEREQFF.